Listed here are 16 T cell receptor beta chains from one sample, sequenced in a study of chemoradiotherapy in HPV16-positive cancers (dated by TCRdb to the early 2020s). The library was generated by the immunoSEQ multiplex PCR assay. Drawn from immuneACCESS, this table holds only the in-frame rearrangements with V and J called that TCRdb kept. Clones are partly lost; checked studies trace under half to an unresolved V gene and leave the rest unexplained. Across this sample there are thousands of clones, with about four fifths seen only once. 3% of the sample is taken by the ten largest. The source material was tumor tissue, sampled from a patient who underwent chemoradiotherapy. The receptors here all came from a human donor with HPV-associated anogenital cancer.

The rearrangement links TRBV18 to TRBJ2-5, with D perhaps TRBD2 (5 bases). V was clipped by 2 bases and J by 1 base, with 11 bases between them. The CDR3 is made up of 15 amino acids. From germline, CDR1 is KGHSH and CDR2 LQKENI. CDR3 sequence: CASSPGSSPQETQYF. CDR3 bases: TGTGCCAGCTCACCAGGGAGCAGTCCCCAAGAGACCCAGTACTTC.

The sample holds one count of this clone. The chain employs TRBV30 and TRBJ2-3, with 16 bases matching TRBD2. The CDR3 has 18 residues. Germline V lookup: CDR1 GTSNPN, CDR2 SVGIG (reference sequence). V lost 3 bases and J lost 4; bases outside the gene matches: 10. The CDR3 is CAWRGDAGTSGGADTQYF. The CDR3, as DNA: TGTGCCTGGAGGGGGGACGCCGGGACTAGCGGGGGGGCAGATACGCAGTATTTT. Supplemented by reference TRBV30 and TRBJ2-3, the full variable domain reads SQTIHQWPATLVQPVGSPLSLECTVEGTSNPNLYWYRQAAGRGLQLLFYSVGIGQISSEVPQNLSASRPQDRQFILSSKKLLLSDSGFYLCAWRGDAGTSGGADTQYFGPGTRLTVL.

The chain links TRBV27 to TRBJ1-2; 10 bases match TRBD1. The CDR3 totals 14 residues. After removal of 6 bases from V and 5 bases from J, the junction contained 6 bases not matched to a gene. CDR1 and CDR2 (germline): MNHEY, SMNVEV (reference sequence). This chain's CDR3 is CASSVGDRGYGYTF. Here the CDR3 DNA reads TGTGCCAGCAGCGTCGGGGACAGGGGATATGGCTACACCTTC.

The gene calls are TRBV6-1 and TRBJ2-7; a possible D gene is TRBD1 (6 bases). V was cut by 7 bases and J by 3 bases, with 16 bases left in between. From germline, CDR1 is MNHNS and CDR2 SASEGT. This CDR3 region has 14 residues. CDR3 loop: CASKPPVGGYEQYF. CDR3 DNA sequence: TGTGCCAGCAAACCCCCGGTAGGGGGCTACGAGCAGTACTTC.

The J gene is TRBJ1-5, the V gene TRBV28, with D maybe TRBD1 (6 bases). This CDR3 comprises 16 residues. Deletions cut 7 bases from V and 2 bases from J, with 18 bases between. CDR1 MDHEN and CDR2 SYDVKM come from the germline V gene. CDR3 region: CASTRGGGGGNQPQHF. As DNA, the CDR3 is TGTGCCAGCACCCGGGGAGGGGGTGGAGGCAATCAGCCCCAGCATTTT.

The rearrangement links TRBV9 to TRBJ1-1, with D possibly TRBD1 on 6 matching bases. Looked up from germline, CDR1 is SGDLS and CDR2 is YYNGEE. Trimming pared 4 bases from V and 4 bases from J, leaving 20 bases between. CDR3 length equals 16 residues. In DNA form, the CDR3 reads TGTGCCAGCAGCACACCTCGGGGGGGGCTCCCCACTGAAGCTTTCTTT. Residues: CASSTPRGGLPTEAFF.

CDR3 bases: TGTGCCAGCAGTGAAATGGTGGACACCGGGGAGCTGTTTTTT. It encodes CASSEMVDTGELFF. This chain links TRBV6-1 with TRBJ2-2; D is uncertain. The CDR3 runs 14 residues. Trimming took 2 bases from V and 3 from J, leaving 7 bases between them. Germline CDR1 and CDR2: MNHNS and SASEGT.

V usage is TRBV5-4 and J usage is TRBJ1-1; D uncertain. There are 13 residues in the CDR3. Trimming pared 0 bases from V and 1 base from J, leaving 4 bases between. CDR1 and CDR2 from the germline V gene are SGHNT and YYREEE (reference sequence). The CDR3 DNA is TGTGCCAGCAGCTTGGCCGCGAACACTGAAGCTTTCTTT. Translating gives CASSLAANTEAFF. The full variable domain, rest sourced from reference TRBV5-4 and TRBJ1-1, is ETGVTQSPTHLIKTRGQQVTLRCSSQSGHNTVSWYQQALGQGPQFIFQYYREEENGRGNFPPRFSGLQFPNYSSELNVNALELDDSALYLCASSLAANTEAFFGQGTRLTVV.

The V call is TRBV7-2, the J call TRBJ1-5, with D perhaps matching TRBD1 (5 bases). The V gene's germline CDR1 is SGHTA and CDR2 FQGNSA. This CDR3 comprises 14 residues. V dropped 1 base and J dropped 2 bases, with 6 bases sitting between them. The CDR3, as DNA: TGTGCCAGCAGCTTAGTAGGGGGCAATCAGCCCCAGCATTTT. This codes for CASSLVGGNQPQHF.

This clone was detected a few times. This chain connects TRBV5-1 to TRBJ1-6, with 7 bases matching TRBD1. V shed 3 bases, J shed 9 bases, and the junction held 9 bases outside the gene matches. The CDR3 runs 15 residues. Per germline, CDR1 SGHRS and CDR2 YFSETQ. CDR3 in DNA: TGCGCCAGCAGCTCCAATACAGGGGTTGGTTCACCCCTCCACTTT. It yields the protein CASSSNTGVGSPLHF.

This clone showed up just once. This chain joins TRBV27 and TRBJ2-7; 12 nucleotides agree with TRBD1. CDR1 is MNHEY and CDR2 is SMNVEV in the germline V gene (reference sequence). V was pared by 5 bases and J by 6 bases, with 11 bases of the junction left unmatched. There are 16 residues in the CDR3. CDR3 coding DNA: TGTGCCAGCAGTATCATCCCGGGACAGGGGGCTGGCGAGCAGTACTTC. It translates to CASSIIPGQGAGEQYF.

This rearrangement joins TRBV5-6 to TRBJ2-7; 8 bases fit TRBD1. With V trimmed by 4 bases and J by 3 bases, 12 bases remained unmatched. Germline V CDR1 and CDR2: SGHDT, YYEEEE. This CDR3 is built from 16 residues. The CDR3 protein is CASSGSSGTGIYEQYF. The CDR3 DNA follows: TGTGCCAGCAGCGGATCCTCCGGGACAGGCATCTACGAGCAGTACTTC. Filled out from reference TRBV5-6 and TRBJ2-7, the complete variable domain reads DAGVTQSPTHLIKTRGQQVTLRCSPKSGHDTVSWYQQALGQGPQFIFQYYEEEERQRGNFPDRFSGHQFPNYSSELNVNALLLGDSALYLCASSGSSGTGIYEQYFGPGTRLTVT.

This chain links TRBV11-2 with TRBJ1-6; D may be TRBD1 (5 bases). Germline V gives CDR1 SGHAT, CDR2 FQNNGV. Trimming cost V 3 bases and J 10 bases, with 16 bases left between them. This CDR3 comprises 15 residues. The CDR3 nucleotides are TGTGCCAGCAGCTTGGCAGGGTCCTTGAGGTCACCCCTCCACTTT. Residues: CASSLAGSLRSPLHF. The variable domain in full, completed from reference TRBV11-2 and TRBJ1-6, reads EAGVAQSPRYKIIEKRQSVAFWCNPISGHATLYWYQQILGQGPKLLIQFQNNGVVDDSQLPKDRFSAERLKGVDSTLKIQPAKLEDSAVYLCASSLAGSLRSPLHFGNGTRLTVT.

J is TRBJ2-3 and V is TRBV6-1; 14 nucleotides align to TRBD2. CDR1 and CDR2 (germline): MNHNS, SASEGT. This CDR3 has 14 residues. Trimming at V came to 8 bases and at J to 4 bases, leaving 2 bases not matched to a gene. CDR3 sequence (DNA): TGTGCCAGCGGGACTAGCGGGGGTGCAGATACGCAGTATTTT. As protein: CASGTSGGADTQYF.

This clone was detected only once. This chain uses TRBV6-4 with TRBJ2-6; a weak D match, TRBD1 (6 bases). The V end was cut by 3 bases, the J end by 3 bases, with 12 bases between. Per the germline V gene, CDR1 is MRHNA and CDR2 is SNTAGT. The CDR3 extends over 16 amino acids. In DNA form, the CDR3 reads TGTGCCAGCAGTGATTTGGGGGCAGGTGGGGCCAACGTCCTGACTTTC. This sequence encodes CASSDLGAGGANVLTF.

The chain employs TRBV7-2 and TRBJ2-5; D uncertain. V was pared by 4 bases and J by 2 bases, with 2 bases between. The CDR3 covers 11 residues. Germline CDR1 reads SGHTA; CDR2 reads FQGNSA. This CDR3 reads CASSSQETQYF. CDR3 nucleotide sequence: TGTGCCAGCAGCTCACAAGAGACCCAGTACTTC.